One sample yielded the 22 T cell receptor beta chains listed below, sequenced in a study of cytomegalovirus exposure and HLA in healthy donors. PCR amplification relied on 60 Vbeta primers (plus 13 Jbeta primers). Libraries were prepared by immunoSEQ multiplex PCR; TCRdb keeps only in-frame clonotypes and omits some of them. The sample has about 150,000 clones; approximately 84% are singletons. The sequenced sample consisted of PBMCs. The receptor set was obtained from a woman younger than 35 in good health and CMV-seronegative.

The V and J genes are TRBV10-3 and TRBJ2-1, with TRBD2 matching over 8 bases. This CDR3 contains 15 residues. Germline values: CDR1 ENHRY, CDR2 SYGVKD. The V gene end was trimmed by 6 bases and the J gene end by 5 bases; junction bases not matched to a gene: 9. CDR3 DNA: TGTGCCATCAGACCTGGGGGCGGGGGGAACAATGAGCAGTTCTTC. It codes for CAIRPGGGGNNEQFF.

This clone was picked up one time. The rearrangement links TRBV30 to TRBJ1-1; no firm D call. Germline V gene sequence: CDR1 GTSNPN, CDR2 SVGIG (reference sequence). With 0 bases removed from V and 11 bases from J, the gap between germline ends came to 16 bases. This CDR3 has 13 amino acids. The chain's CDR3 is CAWSVREQARAFF. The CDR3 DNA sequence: TGTGCCTGGAGTGTACGAGAGCAGGCTCGCGCTTTCTTT.

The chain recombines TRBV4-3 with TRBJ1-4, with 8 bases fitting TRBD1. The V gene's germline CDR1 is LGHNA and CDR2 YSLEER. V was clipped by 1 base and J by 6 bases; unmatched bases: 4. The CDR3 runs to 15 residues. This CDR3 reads CASSQGTGSDEKLFF. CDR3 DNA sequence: TGCGCCAGCAGCCAAGGGACAGGGTCGGATGAAAAACTGTTTTTT.

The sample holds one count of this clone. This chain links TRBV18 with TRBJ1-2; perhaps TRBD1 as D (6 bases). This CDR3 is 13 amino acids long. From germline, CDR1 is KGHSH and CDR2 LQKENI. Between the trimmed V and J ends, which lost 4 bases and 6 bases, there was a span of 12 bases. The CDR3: CASSLGTQNGYTF. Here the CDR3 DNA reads TGTGCCAGCTCACTGGGGACACAAAATGGCTACACCTTC. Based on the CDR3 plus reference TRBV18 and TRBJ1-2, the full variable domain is NAGVMQNPRHLVRRRGQEARLRCSPMKGHSHVYWYRQLPEEGLKFMVYLQKENIIDESGMPKERFSAEFPKEGPSILRIQQVVRGDSAAYFCASSLGTQNGYTFGSGTRLTVV.

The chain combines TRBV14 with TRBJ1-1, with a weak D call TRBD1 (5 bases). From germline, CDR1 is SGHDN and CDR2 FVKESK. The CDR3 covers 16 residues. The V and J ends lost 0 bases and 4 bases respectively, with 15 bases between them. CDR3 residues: CASSQDINQGFTEAFF. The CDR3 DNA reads TGTGCCAGCAGCCAAGACATAAACCAGGGATTCACTGAAGCTTTCTTT.

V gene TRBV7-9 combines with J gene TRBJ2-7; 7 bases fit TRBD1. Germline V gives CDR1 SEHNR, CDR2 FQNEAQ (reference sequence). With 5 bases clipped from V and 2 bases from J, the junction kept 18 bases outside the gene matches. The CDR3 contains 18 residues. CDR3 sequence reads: CASSDIWNGDRDPYEQYF. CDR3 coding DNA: TGTGCCAGCAGCGACATCTGGAATGGGGACAGAGACCCCTACGAGCAGTACTTC. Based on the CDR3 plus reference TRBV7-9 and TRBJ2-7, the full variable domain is DTGVSQNPRHKITKRGQNVTFRCDPISEHNRLYWYRQTLGQGPEFLTYFQNEAQLEKSRLLSDRFSAERPKGSFSTLEIQRTEQGDSAMYLCASSDIWNGDRDPYEQYFGPGTRLTVT.

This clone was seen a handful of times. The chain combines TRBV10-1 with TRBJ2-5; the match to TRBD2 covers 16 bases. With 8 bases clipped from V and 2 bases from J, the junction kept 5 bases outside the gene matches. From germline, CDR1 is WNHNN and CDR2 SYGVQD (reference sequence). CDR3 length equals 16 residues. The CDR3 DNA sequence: TGCGCCAGCTCCATGGGACTAGCGGGGGGGCAAGAGACCCAGTACTTC. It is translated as CASSMGLAGGQETQYF.

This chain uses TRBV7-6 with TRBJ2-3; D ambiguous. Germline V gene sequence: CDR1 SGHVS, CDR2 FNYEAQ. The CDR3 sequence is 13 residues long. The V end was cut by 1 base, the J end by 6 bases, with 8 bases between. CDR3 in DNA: TGTGCCAGCAGCTTAGATACTCTGGATACGCAGTATTTT. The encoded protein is CASSLDTLDTQYF.

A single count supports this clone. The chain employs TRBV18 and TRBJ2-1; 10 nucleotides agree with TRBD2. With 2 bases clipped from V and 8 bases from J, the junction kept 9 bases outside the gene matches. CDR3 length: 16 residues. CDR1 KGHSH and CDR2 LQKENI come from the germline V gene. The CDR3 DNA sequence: TGTGCCAGCTCACCAGGGACTAGCGCACTGGGCCATGAGCAGTTCTTC. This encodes CASSPGTSALGHEQFF.

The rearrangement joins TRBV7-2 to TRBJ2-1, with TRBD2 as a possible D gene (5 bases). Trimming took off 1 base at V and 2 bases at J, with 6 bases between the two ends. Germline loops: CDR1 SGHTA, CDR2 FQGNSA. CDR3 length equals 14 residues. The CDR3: CASSLGGTYNEQFF. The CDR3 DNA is TGTGCCAGCAGCTTAGGAGGGACCTACAATGAGCAGTTCTTC.

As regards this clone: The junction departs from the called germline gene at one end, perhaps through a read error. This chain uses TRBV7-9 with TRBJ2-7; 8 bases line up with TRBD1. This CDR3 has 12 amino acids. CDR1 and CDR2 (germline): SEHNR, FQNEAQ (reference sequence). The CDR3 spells CSSSRTGREQYF. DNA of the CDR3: TGTTCCAGCAGCAGGACAGGGAGGGAGCAGTACTTC.

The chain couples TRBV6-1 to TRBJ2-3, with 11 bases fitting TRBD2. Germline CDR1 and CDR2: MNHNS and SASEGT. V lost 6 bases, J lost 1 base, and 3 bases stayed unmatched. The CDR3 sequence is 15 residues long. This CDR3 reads CASRGSGGGTDTQYF. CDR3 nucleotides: TGTGCCAGCAGGGGTAGCGGGGGGGGCACAGATACGCAGTATTTT.

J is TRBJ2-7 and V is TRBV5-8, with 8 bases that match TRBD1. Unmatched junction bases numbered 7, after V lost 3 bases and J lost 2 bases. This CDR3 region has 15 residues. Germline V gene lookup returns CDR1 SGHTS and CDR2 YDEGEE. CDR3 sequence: CASSSTGGTPYEQYF. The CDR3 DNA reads TGTGCCAGCAGCTCCACAGGGGGTACCCCCTACGAGCAGTACTTC.

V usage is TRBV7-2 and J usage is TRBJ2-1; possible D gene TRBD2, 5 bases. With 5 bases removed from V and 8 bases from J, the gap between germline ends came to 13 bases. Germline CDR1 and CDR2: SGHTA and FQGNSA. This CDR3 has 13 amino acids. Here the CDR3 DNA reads TGTGCCAGCAGCAACCAACTCGGGGATGAGCAGTTCTTC. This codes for CASSNQLGDEQFF.

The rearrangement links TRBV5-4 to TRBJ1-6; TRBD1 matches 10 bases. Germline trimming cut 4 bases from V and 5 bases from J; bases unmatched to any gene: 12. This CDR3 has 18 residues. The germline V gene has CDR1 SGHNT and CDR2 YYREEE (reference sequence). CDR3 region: CASSLRVRDRGHNSPLHF. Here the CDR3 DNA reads TGTGCCAGCAGCCTCCGGGTCCGGGACAGGGGACATAATTCACCCCTCCACTTT.

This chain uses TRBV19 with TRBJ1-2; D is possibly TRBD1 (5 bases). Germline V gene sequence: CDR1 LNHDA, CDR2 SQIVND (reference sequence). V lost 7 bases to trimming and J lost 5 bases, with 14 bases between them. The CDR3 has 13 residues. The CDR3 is CASTPGVQYGYTF. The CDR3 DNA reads TGTGCCAGTACCCCGGGGGTGCAGTATGGCTACACCTTC.

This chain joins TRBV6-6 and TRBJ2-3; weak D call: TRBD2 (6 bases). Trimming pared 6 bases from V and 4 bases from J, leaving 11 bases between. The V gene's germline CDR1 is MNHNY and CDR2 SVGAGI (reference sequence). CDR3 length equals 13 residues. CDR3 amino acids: CASRSTRADTQYF. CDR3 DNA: TGTGCCAGCAGATCGACTAGAGCAGATACGCAGTATTTT.

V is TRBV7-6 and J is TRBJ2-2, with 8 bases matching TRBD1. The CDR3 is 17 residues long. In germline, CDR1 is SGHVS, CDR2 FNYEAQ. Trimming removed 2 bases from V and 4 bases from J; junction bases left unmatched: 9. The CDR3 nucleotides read TGTGCCAGCAGCTTATCACAGGACAGGGCCGTCACCGGGGAGCTGTTTTTT. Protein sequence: CASSLSQDRAVTGELFF.

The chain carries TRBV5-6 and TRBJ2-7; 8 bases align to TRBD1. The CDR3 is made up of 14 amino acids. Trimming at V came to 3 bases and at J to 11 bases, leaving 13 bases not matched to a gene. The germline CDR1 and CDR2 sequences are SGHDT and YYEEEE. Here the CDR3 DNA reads TGTGCCAGCAGCTCGTACACCGGGACAGGATTGGAGTACTTC. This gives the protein CASSSYTGTGLEYF.

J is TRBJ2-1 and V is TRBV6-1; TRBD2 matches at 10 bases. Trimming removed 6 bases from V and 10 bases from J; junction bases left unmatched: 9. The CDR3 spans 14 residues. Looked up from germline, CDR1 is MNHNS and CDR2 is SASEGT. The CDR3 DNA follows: TGTGCCAGCAGCCCTACTAGCGGGGTCCGGGAGCAGTTCTTC. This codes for CASSPTSGVREQFF.

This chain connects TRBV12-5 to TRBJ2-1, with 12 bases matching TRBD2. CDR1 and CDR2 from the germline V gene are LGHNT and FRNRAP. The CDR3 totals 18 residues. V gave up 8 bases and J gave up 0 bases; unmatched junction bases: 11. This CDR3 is CASYPGLAGLLSYNEQFF. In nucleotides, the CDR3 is TGTGCTAGTTATCCGGGACTAGCGGGCCTGCTCTCCTACAATGAGCAGTTCTTC.

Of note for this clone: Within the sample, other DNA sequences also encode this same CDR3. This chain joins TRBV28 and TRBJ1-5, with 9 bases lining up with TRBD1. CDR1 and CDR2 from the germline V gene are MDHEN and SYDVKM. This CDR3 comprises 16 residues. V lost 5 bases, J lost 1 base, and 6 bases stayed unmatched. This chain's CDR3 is CASSPGGTGSNQPQHF. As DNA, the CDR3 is TGTGCCAGCAGTCCCGGGGGGACAGGGAGCAATCAGCCCCAGCATTTT.